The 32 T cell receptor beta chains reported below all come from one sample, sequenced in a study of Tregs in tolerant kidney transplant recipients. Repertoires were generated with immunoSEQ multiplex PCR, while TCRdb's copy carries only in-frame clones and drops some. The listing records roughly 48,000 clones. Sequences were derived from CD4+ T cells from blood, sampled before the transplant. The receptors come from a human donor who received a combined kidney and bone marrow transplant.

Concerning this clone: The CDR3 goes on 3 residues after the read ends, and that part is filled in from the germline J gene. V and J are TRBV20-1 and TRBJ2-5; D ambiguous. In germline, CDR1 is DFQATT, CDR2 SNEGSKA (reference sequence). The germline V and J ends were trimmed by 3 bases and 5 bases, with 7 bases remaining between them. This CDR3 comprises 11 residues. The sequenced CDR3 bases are TGCAGTGCTAGCAACGGTGAGACC. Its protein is CSASNGET. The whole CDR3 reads CSASNGETQYF.

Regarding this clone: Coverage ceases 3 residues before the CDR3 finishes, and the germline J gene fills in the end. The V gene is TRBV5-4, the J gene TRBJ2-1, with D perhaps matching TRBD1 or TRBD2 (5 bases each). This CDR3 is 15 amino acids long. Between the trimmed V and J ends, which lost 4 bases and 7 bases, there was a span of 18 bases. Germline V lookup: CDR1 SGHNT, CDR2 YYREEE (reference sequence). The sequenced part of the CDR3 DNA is TGTGCCAGCAGCCTGGGACCTAGGGGCACGAATGAG. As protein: CASSLGPRGTNE. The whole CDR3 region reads CASSLGPRGTNEQFF.

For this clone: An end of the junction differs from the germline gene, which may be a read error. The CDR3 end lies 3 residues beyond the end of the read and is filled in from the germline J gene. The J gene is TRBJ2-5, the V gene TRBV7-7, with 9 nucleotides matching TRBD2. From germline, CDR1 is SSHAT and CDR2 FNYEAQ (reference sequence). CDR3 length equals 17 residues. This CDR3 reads CASSFLAGMGPQETQYF. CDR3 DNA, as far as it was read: TGTGCTAGCAGCTTTCTAGCGGGAATGGGGCCTCAAGAGACC.

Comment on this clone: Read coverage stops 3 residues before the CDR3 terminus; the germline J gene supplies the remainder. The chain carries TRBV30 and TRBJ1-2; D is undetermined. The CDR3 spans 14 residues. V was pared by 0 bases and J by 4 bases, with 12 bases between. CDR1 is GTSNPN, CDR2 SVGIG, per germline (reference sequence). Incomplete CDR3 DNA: TGTGCCTGGAGTGTAAAGTCAGGAGGCTATGGC. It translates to CAWSVKSGGYG. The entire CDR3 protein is CAWSVKSGGYGYTF.

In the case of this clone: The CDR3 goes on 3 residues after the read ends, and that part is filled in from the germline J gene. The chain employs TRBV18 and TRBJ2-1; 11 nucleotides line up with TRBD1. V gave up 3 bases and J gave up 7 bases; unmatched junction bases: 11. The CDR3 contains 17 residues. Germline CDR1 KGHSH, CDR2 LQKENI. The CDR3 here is CASSPWTGGSSGNEQFF. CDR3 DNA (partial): TGTGCCAGCTCACCTTGGACAGGGGGCTCTTCGGGGAATGAG. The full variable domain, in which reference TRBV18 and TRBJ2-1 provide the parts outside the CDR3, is NAGVMQNPRHLVRRRGQEARLRCSPMKGHSHVYWYRQLPEEGLKFMVYLQKENIIDESGMPKERFSAEFPKEGPSILRIQQVVRGDSAAYFCASSPWTGGSSGNEQFFGPGTRLTVL.

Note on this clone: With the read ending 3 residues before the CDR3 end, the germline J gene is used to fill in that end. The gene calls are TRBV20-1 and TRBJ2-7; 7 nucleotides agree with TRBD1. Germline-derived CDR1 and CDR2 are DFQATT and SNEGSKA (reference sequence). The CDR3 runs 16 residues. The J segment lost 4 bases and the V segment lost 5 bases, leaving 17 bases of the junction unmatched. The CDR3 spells CSAVGPGQNFIYEQYF. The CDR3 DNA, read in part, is TGCAGTGCTGTAGGACCGGGACAGAACTTTATTTACGAG.

The CDR3 sequence: CASGYLIEGEKLFF. The sequenced CDR3 bases are TGTGCCAGCGGCTACCTGATCGAGGGTGAAAAA. The V and J genes are TRBV6-2 or TRBV6-3 and TRBJ1-4; no clear D. The CDR3 goes on 3 residues after the read ends, and that part is filled in from the germline J gene. CDR1 and CDR2 (germline): MNHEY, SVGEGT. Trimming left V 8 bases short and J 7 bases short, with 17 bases between. The CDR3 is 14 residues long.

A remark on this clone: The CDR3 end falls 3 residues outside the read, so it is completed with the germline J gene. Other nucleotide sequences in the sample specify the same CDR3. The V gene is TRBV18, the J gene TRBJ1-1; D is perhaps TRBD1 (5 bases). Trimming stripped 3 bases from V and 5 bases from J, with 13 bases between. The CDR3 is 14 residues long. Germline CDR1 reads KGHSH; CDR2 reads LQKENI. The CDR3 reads CASSPGQGRTEAFF. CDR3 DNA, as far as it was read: TGTGCCAGCTCACCTGGGCAGGGAAGGACTGAA.

The part of the CDR3 DNA that was read is TGCAGTATAACTTTTTGGACTAGCGGGCTAGCCAAAAACATT. Translation gives CSITFWTSGLAKNI. In full, the CDR3 is CSITFWTSGLAKNIQYF. The chain is built from TRBV20-1 and TRBJ2-4; 11 bases line up with TRBD2. With the read ending 3 residues before the CDR3 end, the germline J gene is used to fill in that end. CDR1 DFQATT and CDR2 SNEGSKA come from the germline V gene (reference sequence). The CDR3 sequence is 17 residues long. Unmatched junction bases numbered 12, after V lost 8 bases and J lost 0 bases.

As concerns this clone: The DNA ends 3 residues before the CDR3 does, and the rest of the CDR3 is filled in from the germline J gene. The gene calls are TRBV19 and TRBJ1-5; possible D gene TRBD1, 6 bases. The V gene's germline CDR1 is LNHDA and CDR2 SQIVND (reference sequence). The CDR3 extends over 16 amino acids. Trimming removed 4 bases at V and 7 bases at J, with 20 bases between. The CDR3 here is CASSNPQTGSAQPQHF. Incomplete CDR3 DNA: TGTGCCAGTAGTAATCCCCAAACAGGGTCGGCGCAGCCC.

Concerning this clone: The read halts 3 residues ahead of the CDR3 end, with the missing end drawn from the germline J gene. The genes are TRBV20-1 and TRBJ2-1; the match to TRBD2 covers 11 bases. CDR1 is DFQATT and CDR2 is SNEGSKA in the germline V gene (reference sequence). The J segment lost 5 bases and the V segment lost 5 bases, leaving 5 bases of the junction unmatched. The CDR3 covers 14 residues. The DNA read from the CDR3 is TGCAGTGCTTTTAGCGGGAGGGGTCACAATGAG. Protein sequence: CSAFSGRGHNE. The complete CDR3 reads CSAFSGRGHNEQFF.

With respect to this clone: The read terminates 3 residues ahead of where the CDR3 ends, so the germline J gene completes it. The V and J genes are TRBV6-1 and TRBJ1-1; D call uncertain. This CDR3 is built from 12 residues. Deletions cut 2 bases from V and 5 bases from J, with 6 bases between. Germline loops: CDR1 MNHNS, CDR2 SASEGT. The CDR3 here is CASSERFTEAFF. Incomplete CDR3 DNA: TGTGCCAGCAGTGAAAGGTTTACTGAA.

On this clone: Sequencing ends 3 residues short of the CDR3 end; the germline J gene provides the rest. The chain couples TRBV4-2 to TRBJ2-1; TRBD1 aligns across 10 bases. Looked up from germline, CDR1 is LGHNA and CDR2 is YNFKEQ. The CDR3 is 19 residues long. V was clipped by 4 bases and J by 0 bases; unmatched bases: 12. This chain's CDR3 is CASSPRGTGAYSSYNEQFF. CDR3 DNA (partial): TGTGCCAGCAGCCCGAGGGGGACAGGGGCCTACAGCTCCTACAATGAG.

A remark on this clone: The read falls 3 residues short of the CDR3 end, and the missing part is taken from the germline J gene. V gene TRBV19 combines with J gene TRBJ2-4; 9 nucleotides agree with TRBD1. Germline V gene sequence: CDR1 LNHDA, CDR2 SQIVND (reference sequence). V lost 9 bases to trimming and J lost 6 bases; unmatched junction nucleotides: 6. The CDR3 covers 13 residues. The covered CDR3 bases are TGTGCCAGCCGGGGACAGGGAGTAAACATT. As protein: CASRGQGVNI. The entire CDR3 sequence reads CASRGQGVNIQYF.

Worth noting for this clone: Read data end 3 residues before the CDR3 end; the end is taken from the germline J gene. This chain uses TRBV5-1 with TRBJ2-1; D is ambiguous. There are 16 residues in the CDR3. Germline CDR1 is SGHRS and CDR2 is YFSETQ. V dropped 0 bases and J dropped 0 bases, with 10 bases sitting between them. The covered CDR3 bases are TGCGCCAGCAGCTTGGAAGCGTTGGGCTCCTACAATGAG. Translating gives CASSLEALGSYNE. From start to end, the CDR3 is CASSLEALGSYNEQFF.

The CDR3 spells CSADRSGSLSYEQYF. The sequenced CDR3 bases are TGCAGTGCTGACCGCAGCGGGAGTTTGTCCTACGAG. The rearrangement joins TRBV20-1 to TRBJ2-7; 8 bases match TRBD2. The read terminates 3 residues before the CDR3 end, so the remaining end is supplied by the germline J gene. This CDR3 has 15 residues. The V gene's germline CDR1 is DFQATT and CDR2 SNEGSKA (reference sequence). J lost 1 base, V lost 5 bases, and 10 bases had no gene match.

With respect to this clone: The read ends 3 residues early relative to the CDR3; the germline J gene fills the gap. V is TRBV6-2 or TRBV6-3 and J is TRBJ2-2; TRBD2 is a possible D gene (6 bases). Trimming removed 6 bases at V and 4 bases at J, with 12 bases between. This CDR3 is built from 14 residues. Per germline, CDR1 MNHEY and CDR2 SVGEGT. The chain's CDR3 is CASRRGYSTGELFF. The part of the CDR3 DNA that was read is TGTGCCAGCAGACGGGGGTACTCCACCGGGGAG.

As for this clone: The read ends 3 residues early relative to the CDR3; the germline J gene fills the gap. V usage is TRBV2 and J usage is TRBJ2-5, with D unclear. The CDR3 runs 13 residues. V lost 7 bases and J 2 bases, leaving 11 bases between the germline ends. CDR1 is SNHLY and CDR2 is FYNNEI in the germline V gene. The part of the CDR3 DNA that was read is TGTGCCAGCAATATACAGCTTCAAGAGACC. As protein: CASNIQLQET. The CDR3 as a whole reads CASNIQLQETQYF.

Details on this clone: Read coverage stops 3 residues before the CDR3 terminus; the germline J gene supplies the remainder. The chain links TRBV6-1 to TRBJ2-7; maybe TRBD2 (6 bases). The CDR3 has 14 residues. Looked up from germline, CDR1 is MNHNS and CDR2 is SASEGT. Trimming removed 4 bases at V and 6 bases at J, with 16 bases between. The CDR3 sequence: CASSARGGTGEQYF. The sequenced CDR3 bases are TGTGCCAGCAGTGCTCGTGGGGGGACGGGCGAG.

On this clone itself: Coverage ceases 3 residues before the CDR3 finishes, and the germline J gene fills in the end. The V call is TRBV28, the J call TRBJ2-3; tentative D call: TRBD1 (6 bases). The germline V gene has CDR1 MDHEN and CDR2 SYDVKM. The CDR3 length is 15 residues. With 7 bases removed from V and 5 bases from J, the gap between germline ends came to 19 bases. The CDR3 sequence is CASTQGGRAVDTQYF. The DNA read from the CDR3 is TGTGCCAGCACCCAAGGGGGTAGGGCTGTAGATACG.

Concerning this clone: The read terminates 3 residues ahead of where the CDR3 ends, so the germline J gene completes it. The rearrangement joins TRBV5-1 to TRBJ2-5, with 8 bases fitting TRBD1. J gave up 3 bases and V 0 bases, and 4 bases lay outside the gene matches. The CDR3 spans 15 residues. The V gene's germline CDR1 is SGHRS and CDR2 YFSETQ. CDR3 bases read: TGCGCCAGCAGCTTGGACGGACAGGGTGAAGAGACC. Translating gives CASSLDGQGEET. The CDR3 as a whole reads CASSLDGQGEETQYF.

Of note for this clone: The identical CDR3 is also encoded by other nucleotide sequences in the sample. CDR3 DNA (partial): TGTGCCTGGAGTCTCCAAGAGACC. Its protein is CAWSLQET. The whole CDR3 protein reads CAWSLQETQYF. The V call is TRBV30, the J call TRBJ2-5, with D unresolved. The DNA ends 3 residues before the CDR3 does, and the rest of the CDR3 is filled in from the germline J gene. The germline gives CDR1 GTSNPN, CDR2 SVGIG (reference sequence). The V end lost 2 bases, the J end lost 1 base, and 2 bases lay between the germline ends. The CDR3 is 11 amino acids.

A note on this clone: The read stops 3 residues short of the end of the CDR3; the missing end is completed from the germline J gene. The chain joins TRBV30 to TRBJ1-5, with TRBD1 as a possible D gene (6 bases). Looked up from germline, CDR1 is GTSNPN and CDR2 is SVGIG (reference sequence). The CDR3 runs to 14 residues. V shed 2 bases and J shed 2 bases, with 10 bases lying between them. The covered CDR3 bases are TGTGCCTGGAGTCAGGGGTTAGGCAATCAGCCC. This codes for CAWSQGLGNQP. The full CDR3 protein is CAWSQGLGNQPQHF.

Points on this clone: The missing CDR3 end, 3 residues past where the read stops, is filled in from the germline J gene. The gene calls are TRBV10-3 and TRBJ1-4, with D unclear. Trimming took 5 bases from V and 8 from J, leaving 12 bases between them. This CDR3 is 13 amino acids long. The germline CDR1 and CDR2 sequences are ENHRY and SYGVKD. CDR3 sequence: CAISYAAGEKLFF. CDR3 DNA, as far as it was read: TGTGCCATCAGTTACGCGGCGGGCGAAAAA.

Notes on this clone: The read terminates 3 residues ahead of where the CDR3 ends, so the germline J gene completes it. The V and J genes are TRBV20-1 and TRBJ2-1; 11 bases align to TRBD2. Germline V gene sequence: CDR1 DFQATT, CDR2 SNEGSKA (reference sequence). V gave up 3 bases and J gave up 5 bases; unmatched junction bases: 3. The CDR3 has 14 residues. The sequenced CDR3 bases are TGCAGTGCTAGTAGCGGGAGGGGGAACAATGAG. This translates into CSASSGRGNNE. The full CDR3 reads CSASSGRGNNEQFF.

The covered CDR3 bases are TGTGCCAGCAGCTACGGACAGCTATTCTCTGGAAACACC. Translated, it gives CASSYGQLFSGNT. The complete CDR3 sequence is CASSYGQLFSGNTIYF. The chain combines TRBV7-8 with TRBJ1-3; weak D call: TRBD1 (6 bases). The CDR3 end is not reached by the read, which stops 3 residues before it; the germline J gene fills it in. Germline V gives CDR1 SGHVS, CDR2 FQNEAQ. This CDR3 contains 16 residues. Trimming removed 4 bases from V and 0 bases from J, with 13 bases in between.

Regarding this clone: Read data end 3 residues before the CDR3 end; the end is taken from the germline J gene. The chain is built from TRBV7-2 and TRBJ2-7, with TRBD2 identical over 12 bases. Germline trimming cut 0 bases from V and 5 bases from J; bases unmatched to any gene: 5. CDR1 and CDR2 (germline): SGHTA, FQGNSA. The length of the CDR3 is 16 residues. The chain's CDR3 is CASSLAWTSGANEQYF. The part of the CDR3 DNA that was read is TGTGCCAGCAGCTTAGCTTGGACTAGCGGGGCCAACGAG.

The CDR3 protein is CASSIVGASRTEQFF. The CDR3 DNA, read in part, is TGTGCCAGTAGTATAGTAGGTGCTAGCCGGACTGAG. This sequence joins TRBV19 and TRBJ2-1; perhaps TRBD2 as D (5 bases). The read halts 3 residues ahead of the CDR3 end, with the missing end drawn from the germline J gene. The CDR3 is 15 amino acids. The germline V and J ends were trimmed by 1 base and 9 bases, with 16 bases remaining between them. Germline V gene lookup returns CDR1 LNHDA and CDR2 SQIVND (reference sequence). The full variable domain, completed using reference TRBV19 and TRBJ2-1, is DGGITQSPKYLFRKEGQNVTLSCEQNLNHDAMYWYRQDPGQGLRLIYYSQIVNDFQKGDIAEGYSVSREKKESFPLTVTSAQKNPTAFYLCASSIVGASRTEQFFGPGTRLTVL.

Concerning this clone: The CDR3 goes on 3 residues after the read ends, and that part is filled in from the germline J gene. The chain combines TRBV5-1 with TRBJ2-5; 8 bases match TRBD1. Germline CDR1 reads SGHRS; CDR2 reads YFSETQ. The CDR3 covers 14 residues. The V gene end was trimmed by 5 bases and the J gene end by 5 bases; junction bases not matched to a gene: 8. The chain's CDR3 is CASSFGQGPETQYF. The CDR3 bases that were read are TGCGCCAGCAGTTTTGGACAGGGTCCCGAGACC.

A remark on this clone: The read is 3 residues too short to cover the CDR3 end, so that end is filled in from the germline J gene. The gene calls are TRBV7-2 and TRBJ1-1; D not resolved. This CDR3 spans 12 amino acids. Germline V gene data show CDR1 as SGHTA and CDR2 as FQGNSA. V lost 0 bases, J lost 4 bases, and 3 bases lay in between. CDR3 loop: CASSLAGTEAFF. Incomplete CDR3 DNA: TGTGCCAGCAGCTTAGCCGGCACTGAA.

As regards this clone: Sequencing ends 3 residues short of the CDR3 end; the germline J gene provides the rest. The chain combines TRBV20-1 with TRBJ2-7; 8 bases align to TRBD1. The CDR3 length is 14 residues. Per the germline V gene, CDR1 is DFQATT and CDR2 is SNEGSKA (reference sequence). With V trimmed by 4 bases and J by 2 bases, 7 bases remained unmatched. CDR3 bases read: TGCAGTGCTAACCCCGGGACAGGCACCTACGAG. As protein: CSANPGTGTYE. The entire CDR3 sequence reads CSANPGTGTYEQYF.

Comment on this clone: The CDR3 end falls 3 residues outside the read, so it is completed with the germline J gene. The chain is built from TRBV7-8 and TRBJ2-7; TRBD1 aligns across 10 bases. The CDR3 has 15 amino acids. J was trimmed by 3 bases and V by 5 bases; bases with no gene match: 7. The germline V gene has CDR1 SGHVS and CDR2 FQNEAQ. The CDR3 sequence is CASSLTGQGSYEQYF. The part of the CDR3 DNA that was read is TGTGCCAGCAGCCTAACGGGACAGGGGAGCTACGAG.